This TCR beta chain comes out of a study of CD8+CD57+ T cells in acquired aplastic anemia. This clonotype was seen at least ten times. Template material for TCR beta VDJ and CDR3 profiling consisted of genomic DNA. TCRdb reprocessed the reads with MiXCR, giving one entry per CDR3 protein. This table holds about 80,000 distinct CDR3 sequences, over 35% found once. CDR3 length equals 12 residues. V gave up 8 bases and J gave up 3 bases, with 10 bases separating them. V usage is TRBV12-3 or TRBV12-4 and J usage is TRBJ1-2; D gene ambiguous. The sequencing sample was made of sorted CD4+, CD8+, or CD8+CD57+ T cells (not recorded which) from PBMCs. This clonotype originated in a human donor in good health, serving as a control. The CDR3, as DNA: TGTGCCAGCTCCCCGGGGTACTATGGCTACACCTTC. This codes for CASSPGYYGYTF.